Below, one TCR beta chain is given with its context. Its antigen is as yet unknown. These data are taken from a study of shared clonotypes between healthy human individuals. Broader study findings: Generally, naive subsets came out with larger estimated richness than memory subsets. Rarefaction analysis demonstrated incomplete sorted-subset sequencing notwithstanding large depth.

Some clones are missing from TCRdb's copy, which holds only in-frame ones; the method was immunoSEQ multiplex PCR. The sample has some 2,000,000 clones; just under 95% are singletons. Naive CD8 cells lacked CD45RO and underwent positive selection for CCR7, leaving out terminally differentiated effector memory CD45RA+ cells. Those who donated, Caucasian adults without exception, all lived in Nashville, Tennessee. This sequence originates from a man younger than 30 in good health. Sequenced input: naive CD8+ T cells sorted from blood.

The chain's CDR3 is CSVDGQGAYEQYF. In DNA, the CDR3 is TGCAGCGTTGATGGGCAGGGGGCCTACGAGCAGTACTTC. The chain links TRBV29-1 to TRBJ2-7; 7 positions agree with TRBD1. The length of the CDR3 is 13 residues. The germline gives CDR1 SQVTM, CDR2 ANQGSEA. J was trimmed by 2 bases and V by 3 bases; bases with no gene match: 4.